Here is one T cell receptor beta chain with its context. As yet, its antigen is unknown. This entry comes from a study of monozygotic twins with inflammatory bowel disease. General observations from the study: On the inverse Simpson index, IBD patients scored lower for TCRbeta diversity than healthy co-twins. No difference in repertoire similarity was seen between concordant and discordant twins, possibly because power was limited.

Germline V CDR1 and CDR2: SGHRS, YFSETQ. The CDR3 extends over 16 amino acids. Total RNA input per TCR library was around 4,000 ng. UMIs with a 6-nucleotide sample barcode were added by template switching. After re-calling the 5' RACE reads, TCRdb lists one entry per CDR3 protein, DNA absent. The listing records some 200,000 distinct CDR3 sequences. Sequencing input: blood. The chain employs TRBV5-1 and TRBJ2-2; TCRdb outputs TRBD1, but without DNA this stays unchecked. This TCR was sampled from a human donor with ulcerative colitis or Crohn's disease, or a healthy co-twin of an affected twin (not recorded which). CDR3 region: CASTERLQGSAGELFF.